This T cell receptor (beta chain) was obtained from a study of blood T cells in healthy people across ages. The study's findings and limits: Estimated diversity across one million T cells was deemed an underestimate.

A note on this clonotype: Its matching antigen is unknown.

CDR3 length: 16 residues. V was clipped by 5 bases and J by 4 bases; unmatched bases: 10. Primers used in a second PCR of roughly 6 to 11 cycles were a sample-barcoded 5' primer and a J-beta primer mix. TCRdb re-called the 5' RACE reads with MiXCR, one entry per CDR3 protein. The sample has around 800,000 distinct CDR3 sequences, about half seen once. The chain recombines TRBV12-3 or TRBV12-4 with TRBJ2-3, with 9 bases aligning to TRBD2. This TCR was sampled from an elderly man in good health. The sequenced sample was blood. The CDR3 loop reads CASSKRGADSADTQYF. The CDR3, as DNA: TGTGCCAGCAGTAAGCGGGGGGCTGATAGCGCAGATACGCAGTATTTT.